Listed below are T cell receptor beta chains from one sample, sequenced in a study of cytomegalovirus exposure and HLA in healthy donors. The assay was immunoSEQ multiplex PCR, and TCRdb's table has in-frame clones only and misses some. The data hold approximately 150,000 clones, with roughly 83% observed a single time. Material: PBMCs. The receptors originated from a human donor in good health. Both conserved end residues are part of each CDR3. A D gene is named only where the DNA matches it firmly. Some rows mark clone size as missing; the rest say once, few, many or name a class of expanded clone.

CDR3nt: TGCGCCAGCAGCCAAGATGAGGGAGGAGGCCTTACCTACGAGCAGTACTTC
CDR3aa: CASSQDEGGGLTYEQYF
j_gene: TRBJ2-7
d_gene: NA
v_gene: TRBV4-1
abundance: NA

CDR3nt: TGTGCCATCAGCTCCGGGACTAGTTCCCACGAGCAGTACTTC
CDR3aa: CAISSGTSSHEQYF
j_gene: TRBJ2-7
d_gene: TRBD2
v_gene: TRBV10-3
abundance: NA

CDR3nt: TGCGCCAGCAGTTTTGGAGGGAGCACAGATACGCAGTATTTT
CDR3aa: CASSFGGSTDTQYF
j_gene: TRBJ2-3
d_gene: NA
v_gene: TRBV10-2
abundance: NA

CDR3nt: TGTGCCAGCAGCAAGAACAGGGGGAAAGGCACTGAAGCTTTCTTT
CDR3aa: CASSKNRGKGTEAFF
j_gene: TRBJ1-1
d_gene: TRBD1
v_gene: TRBV11-2
abundance: NA

CDR3nt: TGTGCCACCAGCAGAGATATTCTAGCGGGATACGAGCAGTACTTC
CDR3aa: CATSRDILAGYEQYF
j_gene: TRBJ2-7
d_gene: TRBD2
v_gene: TRBV15
abundance: NA

CDR3nt: TGTGCCAGCAGCCTGCCGGGACAAACCTACGAGCAGTACTTC
CDR3aa: CASSLPGQTYEQYF
j_gene: TRBJ2-7
d_gene: NA
v_gene: TRBV7-6
abundance: NA

CDR3nt: TGTGCCAGCAGCTCCAAGAGCGGGGGGCTATCAGAGACCCAGTACTTC
CDR3aa: CASSSKSGGLSETQYF
j_gene: TRBJ2-5
d_gene: TRBD2
v_gene: TRBV7-2
abundance: NA

CDR3nt: TGTGCCAGCAGCCCCGACAGGGGGTTAAATGAAAAACTGTTTTTT
CDR3aa: CASSPDRGLNEKLFF
j_gene: TRBJ1-4
d_gene: TRBD1
v_gene: TRBV5-4
abundance: few

CDR3nt: TGTGCCAGCAGCTTGTGGCCAGATACGCAGTATTTT
CDR3aa: CASSLWPDTQYF
j_gene: TRBJ2-3
d_gene: NA
v_gene: TRBV5-4
abundance: few

CDR3nt: TGTGCCAGCTCCCCCAAGACGGGACTAGCGTCCACCATACCCTCTGGGGCCAACGTCCTGACTTTC
CDR3aa: CASSPKTGLASTIPSGANVLTF
j_gene: TRBJ2-6
d_gene: TRBD2
v_gene: TRBV18
abundance: NA

CDR3nt: TGTGCCAGCCGTCTTGAGAGGGTCCTCTATGGCTACACCTTC
CDR3aa: CASRLERVLYGYTF
j_gene: TRBJ1-2
d_gene: NA
v_gene: TRBV6-1
abundance: few

CDR3nt: TGTGCCAGCAGTTTAAGGCAGACTAATAATGAGCAGTTCTTC
CDR3aa: CASSLRQTNNEQFF
j_gene: TRBJ2-1
d_gene: NA
v_gene: TRBV27
abundance: NA

CDR3nt: TGTGCCAGCAGTTACTCGATCTGGCAGAGGAATTCACCCCTCCACTTT
CDR3aa: CASSYSIWQRNSPLHF
j_gene: TRBJ1-6
d_gene: NA
v_gene: TRBV6-5
abundance: NA

CDR3nt: TGTGCCAGCAGCCGGACAGGGGTAACCGGGGAGCTGTTTTTT
CDR3aa: CASSRTGVTGELFF
j_gene: TRBJ2-2
d_gene: TRBD1
v_gene: TRBV7-8
abundance: NA

CDR3nt: TGCGCCAGCAGCCCAGCGGGCCGCGGAGATACGCAGTATTTT
CDR3aa: CASSPAGRGDTQYF
j_gene: TRBJ2-3
d_gene: NA
v_gene: TRBV4-1
abundance: few

CDR3nt: TGCGCCAGCAGCCCTCACCAGATGAACACTGAAGCTTTCTTT
CDR3aa: CASSPHQMNTEAFF
j_gene: TRBJ1-1
d_gene: NA
v_gene: TRBV5-1
abundance: few

CDR3nt: TGTGCCAGCAGCTTAGACAGGGCTTATGGCTACACCTTC
CDR3aa: CASSLDRAYGYTF
j_gene: TRBJ1-2
d_gene: NA
v_gene: TRBV7-9
abundance: NA

CDR3nt: TGTGCCAGTAGTATAGAATGGAGCTCCTACAATGAGCAGTTCTTC
CDR3aa: CASSIEWSSYNEQFF
j_gene: TRBJ2-1
d_gene: NA
v_gene: TRBV19
abundance: NA

CDR3nt: TGCGCCAGCAGCTTGGGGGAGGGGGTTCACGAGCAGTACTTC
CDR3aa: CASSLGEGVHEQYF
j_gene: TRBJ2-7
d_gene: NA
v_gene: TRBV5-1
abundance: NA

CDR3nt: TGTGCCAGCAGTTTATTTCTAGATCAGCCCCAGCATTTT
CDR3aa: CASSLFLDQPQHF
j_gene: TRBJ1-5
d_gene: NA
v_gene: TRBV27
abundance: once

CDR3nt: TGTGCCAGCAGTAAGGAGTTCTGGTCACCCCTCCACTTT
CDR3aa: CASSKEFWSPLHF
j_gene: TRBJ1-6
d_gene: NA
v_gene: TRBV6-4
abundance: NA

CDR3nt: TGTGCCAGCAGTGGCACCCCAACGGGAGGAATATCAGATACGCAGTATTTT
CDR3aa: CASSGTPTGGISDTQYF
j_gene: TRBJ2-3
d_gene: TRBD2
v_gene: TRBV6-1
abundance: NA

CDR3nt: TGTGCCAGCAGTATACCCTCGGGGATTAGTGAGCAGTTCTTC
CDR3aa: CASSIPSGISEQFF
j_gene: TRBJ2-1
d_gene: NA
v_gene: TRBV28
abundance: NA

CDR3nt: TGTGCCAGCAGACGAACTCAGGGAAATGGTCAGCCCCAGCATTTT
CDR3aa: CASRRTQGNGQPQHF
j_gene: TRBJ1-5
d_gene: NA
v_gene: TRBV6-5
abundance: NA

CDR3nt: TGTGCCAGCAGCTTGGTTCAGAGGGATGGCTACACCTTC
CDR3aa: CASSLVQRDGYTF
j_gene: TRBJ1-2
d_gene: NA
v_gene: TRBV5-6
abundance: NA

CDR3nt: TGTGCCAGCAGTGAAAATGGGGTTGTGGGACTCCTTAATGAAAAACTGTTTTTT
CDR3aa: CASSENGVVGLLNEKLFF
j_gene: TRBJ1-4
d_gene: NA
v_gene: TRBV2
abundance: NA

CDR3nt: TGCAGTGCTTCCGCAGGGCATGAGCAGTTCTTC
CDR3aa: CSASAGHEQFF
j_gene: TRBJ2-1
d_gene: NA
v_gene: TRBV20-1
abundance: NA

CDR3nt: TGTGCCAGCAGTGCCCAGGGGTGGAGTTACAATGAGCAGTTCTTC
CDR3aa: CASSAQGWSYNEQFF
j_gene: TRBJ2-1
d_gene: NA
v_gene: TRBV6-1
abundance: NA

CDR3nt: TGTGCCAGCAGCTTGGCCCCAGGCGGGTACTACGAGCAGTACTTC
CDR3aa: CASSLAPGGYYEQYF
j_gene: TRBJ2-7
d_gene: NA
v_gene: TRBV5-4
abundance: NA

CDR3nt: TGCGCCAGCAGCCAAGATATGCGGGAAGGCTCCTACAATGAGCAGTTCTTC
CDR3aa: CASSQDMREGSYNEQFF
j_gene: TRBJ2-1
d_gene: NA
v_gene: TRBV4-3
abundance: once

CDR3nt: TGTGCCAGCAGGACAGGGACTGGCGAGCAGTACTTC
CDR3aa: CASRTGTGEQYF
j_gene: TRBJ2-7
d_gene: NA
v_gene: TRBV5-6
abundance: few

CDR3nt: TGTGCCAGCAGCTTGGGGGTACAGTACTACGAGCAGTACTTC
CDR3aa: CASSLGVQYYEQYF
j_gene: TRBJ2-7
d_gene: NA
v_gene: TRBV5-6
abundance: NA

CDR3nt: TGCGCCAGCAGCCCATTGGAGGGGAATCAGCCCCAGCATTTT
CDR3aa: CASSPLEGNQPQHF
j_gene: TRBJ1-5
d_gene: NA
v_gene: TRBV4-1
abundance: few

CDR3nt: TGTGCCAGCAGTTACGCGACAGTTCGTGGGAACACTGAAGCTTTCTTT
CDR3aa: CASSYATVRGNTEAFF
j_gene: TRBJ1-1
d_gene: NA
v_gene: TRBV6-5
abundance: NA

CDR3nt: TGCGCCAGCAGCGTGGGACTTTCCACCGGGGAGCTGTTTTTT
CDR3aa: CASSVGLSTGELFF
j_gene: TRBJ2-2
d_gene: NA
v_gene: TRBV5-1
abundance: NA

CDR3nt: TGTGCCAGCAGCTTAGGTGGGAGGCGCGAGCAGTTCTTC
CDR3aa: CASSLGGRREQFF
j_gene: TRBJ2-1
d_gene: NA
v_gene: TRBV7-2
abundance: NA

CDR3nt: TGTGCCAGCAGCCAATTACAAGCAGATACGCAGTATTTT
CDR3aa: CASSQLQADTQYF
j_gene: TRBJ2-3
d_gene: NA
v_gene: TRBV7-9
abundance: NA

CDR3nt: TGTGCCAGCAGGGGACAGGGGATGGGCAATCAGCCCCAGCATTTT
CDR3aa: CASRGQGMGNQPQHF
j_gene: TRBJ1-5
d_gene: TRBD1
v_gene: TRBV27
abundance: NA

CDR3nt: TGTGCCACCAGCAGAGCAACTAGCGGGTGGTTTAGGCAGTACTTC
CDR3aa: CATSRATSGWFRQYF
j_gene: TRBJ2-7
d_gene: TRBD2
v_gene: TRBV15
abundance: NA

CDR3nt: TGTGCCAGCAGTGAGACCTTAGCGCGGCGAGCGGGAGTGGATACGCAGTATTTT
CDR3aa: CASSETLARRAGVDTQYF
j_gene: TRBJ2-3
d_gene: TRBD2
v_gene: TRBV25-1
abundance: NA

CDR3nt: TGTGCCAGCTCTCAGACAGGAAGAGGCGAGCAGTACTTC
CDR3aa: CASSQTGRGEQYF
j_gene: TRBJ2-7
d_gene: NA
v_gene: TRBV18
abundance: NA

CDR3nt: TGCGCCAGCAGCGGCCCGGACAGACAGGAGTTCTTC
CDR3aa: CASSGPDRQEFF
j_gene: TRBJ2-1
d_gene: NA
v_gene: TRBV5-1
abundance: few

CDR3nt: TGTGCCACCCGAGACGGGACAGGAGATTACGAGCAGTACTTC
CDR3aa: CATRDGTGDYEQYF
j_gene: TRBJ2-7
d_gene: TRBD1
v_gene: TRBV6-1
abundance: NA

CDR3nt: TGTGCCTGGAGGGGGACAGGGGGTAACTATGGCTACACCTTC
CDR3aa: CAWRGTGGNYGYTF
j_gene: TRBJ1-2
d_gene: TRBD1
v_gene: TRBV30
abundance: few

CDR3nt: TGTGCCAGCAGCTTATGGTCAGAAACTAATGAAAAACTGTTTTTT
CDR3aa: CASSLWSETNEKLFF
j_gene: TRBJ1-4
d_gene: NA
v_gene: TRBV7-2
abundance: NA

CDR3nt: TGTGCCAGCAGTTTAACTGGGCGGGGAGACGAGCAGTACTTC
CDR3aa: CASSLTGRGDEQYF
j_gene: TRBJ2-7
d_gene: NA
v_gene: TRBV28
abundance: NA

CDR3nt: TGTGCCAGCAGTGACTCCAGACACCGCACTGAAGCTTTCTTT
CDR3aa: CASSDSRHRTEAFF
j_gene: TRBJ1-1
d_gene: NA
v_gene: TRBV25-1
abundance: NA

CDR3nt: TGTGCCAGCAAATTACGTCTAGCGGGAAATGAAGAGACCCAGTACTTC
CDR3aa: CASKLRLAGNEETQYF
j_gene: TRBJ2-5
d_gene: TRBD2
v_gene: TRBV27
abundance: NA

CDR3nt: TGTGCCAGCAGCTTGGAGCTAGCGGGGGGTCAAGAGACCCAGTACTTC
CDR3aa: CASSLELAGGQETQYF
j_gene: TRBJ2-5
d_gene: TRBD2
v_gene: TRBV5-4
abundance: NA

CDR3nt: TGTGCCAGCAGTCTTGGACAGGGGTATCACGAGCAGTACTTC
CDR3aa: CASSLGQGYHEQYF
j_gene: TRBJ2-7
d_gene: TRBD1
v_gene: TRBV27
abundance: NA

CDR3nt: TGTGCCAGCTCACCGCCGGGGGAATATGAGCAGTTCTTC
CDR3aa: CASSPPGEYEQFF
j_gene: TRBJ2-1
d_gene: NA
v_gene: TRBV18
abundance: NA

CDR3nt: TGTGCCTGGAGTGTTGGGGGGTTCGGCTACACCTTC
CDR3aa: CAWSVGGFGYTF
j_gene: TRBJ1-2
d_gene: NA
v_gene: TRBV30
abundance: NA

CDR3nt: TGCGCCAGCAGTGAGCAAACGGGGGGCACAGATACGCAGTATTTT
CDR3aa: CASSEQTGGTDTQYF
j_gene: TRBJ2-3
d_gene: NA
v_gene: TRBV10-1
abundance: NA

CDR3nt: TGTGCCAGCACCCCCGGGAGAGGGGCAGATACGCAGTATTTT
CDR3aa: CASTPGRGADTQYF
j_gene: TRBJ2-3
d_gene: NA
v_gene: TRBV7-9
abundance: NA

CDR3nt: TGTGCTAGTGGTTTGGATCCCCCTCAGGTGGACACTGAAGCTTTCTTT
CDR3aa: CASGLDPPQVDTEAFF
j_gene: TRBJ1-1
d_gene: NA
v_gene: TRBV12-5
abundance: NA

CDR3nt: TGTGCCTGGGGGACGGGCGGGACTAGCACAGATACGCAGTATTTT
CDR3aa: CAWGTGGTSTDTQYF
j_gene: TRBJ2-3
d_gene: NA
v_gene: TRBV30
abundance: NA

CDR3nt: TGTGCCAGCAGCCCGCCAGATGAAACCGGGGAGCTGTTTTTT
CDR3aa: CASSPPDETGELFF
j_gene: TRBJ2-2
d_gene: NA
v_gene: TRBV4-2
abundance: many

CDR3nt: TGTGCTAGTGCCGCACAACCTGGGACAGGAGGAAACACCATATATTTT
CDR3aa: CASAAQPGTGGNTIYF
j_gene: TRBJ1-3
d_gene: TRBD1
v_gene: TRBV12-5
abundance: NA